What follows are 25 T cell receptor beta chains derived from one specimen sequenced in a study of cytomegalovirus exposure and HLA in healthy donors. Primers: 60 Vbeta forward and 13 Jbeta reverse. This table comes from immunoSEQ multiplex PCR, and its TCRdb copy is limited to in-frame clones, with some not included. The data contain about 170,000 clones, roughly three quarters of them seen just once; the ten biggest clones take up around 14%. The sequenced sample was PBMCs. The source is a woman in her forties or fifties in good health and CMV-seropositive.

This chain connects TRBV7-9 to TRBJ1-1; a possible D gene is TRBD1 (5 bases). Trimming removed 1 base from V and 1 base from J, with 10 bases in between. This CDR3 contains 15 residues. CDR1 SEHNR and CDR2 FQNEAQ come from the germline V gene (reference sequence). The CDR3 bases are TGTGCCAGCAGCTTAGGTTATGGACAGAACACTGAAGCTTTCTTT. It yields the protein CASSLGYGQNTEAFF.

V gene TRBV5-4 combines with J gene TRBJ1-6; 8 bases line up with TRBD1. Germline V gives CDR1 SGHNT, CDR2 YYREEE (reference sequence). V was pared by 2 bases and J by 6 bases, with 4 bases of the junction left unmatched. This CDR3 comprises 15 residues. The CDR3 is CASSFQDRVNSPLHF. CDR3 sequence (DNA): TGTGCCAGCAGCTTCCAGGACAGGGTTAATTCACCCCTCCACTTT. Combining the CDR3 with reference TRBV5-4 and TRBJ1-6 gives the whole variable domain ETGVTQSPTHLIKTRGQQVTLRCSSQSGHNTVSWYQQALGQGPQFIFQYYREEENGRGNFPPRFSGLQFPNYSSELNVNALELDDSALYLCASSFQDRVNSPLHFGNGTRLTVT.

The rearrangement uses TRBV11-3 and TRBJ2-5; TRBD1 aligns across 7 bases. The CDR3 is 15 amino acids. Losses at the gene ends were 4 bases for V and 5 bases for J; bases not matched to a gene: 10. The germline V gene encodes CDR1 SGHNT and CDR2 YENEEA. The CDR3 nucleotides read TGTGCCAGCAGCTCTCGACAGGGTGAGGGGGAGACCCAGTACTTC. Translation: CASSSRQGEGETQYF. Filled out from reference TRBV11-3 and TRBJ2-5, the complete variable domain reads EAGVVQSPRYKIIEKKQPVAFWCNPISGHNTLYWYLQNLGQGPELLIRYENEEAVDDSQLPKDRFSAERLKGVDSTLKIQPAELGDSAVYLCASSSRQGEGETQYFGPGTRLLVL.

The rearrangement links TRBV2 to TRBJ1-2; the D is unclear. The germline gives CDR1 SNHLY, CDR2 FYNNEI. The ends were cut back, 6 bases at V and 0 bases at J, with 8 bases in the middle. This CDR3 is 13 amino acids long. The CDR3 here is CASRRESNYGYTF. As DNA, the CDR3 is TGTGCCAGCAGGAGGGAATCTAACTATGGCTACACCTTC.

The V and J genes are TRBV4-1 and TRBJ2-3; D not resolved. V lost 0 bases and J 6 bases, leaving 10 bases between the germline ends. Germline lookup yields CDR1 MGHRA and CDR2 YSYEKL. This CDR3 comprises 14 residues. In DNA form, the CDR3 reads TGCGCCAGCAGCCAAGATCGTACCGGGGATACGCAGTATTTT. Translating gives CASSQDRTGDTQYF.

The chain couples TRBV5-1 to TRBJ1-2, with 8 bases fitting TRBD1. Germline V gene data show CDR1 as SGHRS and CDR2 as YFSETQ. The length of the CDR3 is 14 residues. Losses at the gene ends were 3 bases for V and 0 bases for J; bases not matched to a gene: 1. In DNA, the CDR3 is TGCGCCAGCAGCTCACAGGGGGCTAACTATGGCTACACCTTC. This gives the protein CASSSQGANYGYTF.

The V gene is TRBV15, the J gene TRBJ2-1; D uncertain. The CDR3 has 16 amino acids. Germline V gene data show CDR1 as LNHNV and CDR2 as YYDKDF (reference sequence). V lost 0 bases and J lost 9, with 18 bases in between. CDR3 amino acids: CATSREMSPALSEQFF. The CDR3 DNA sequence: TGTGCCACCAGCAGAGAGATGTCCCCAGCGCTCAGTGAGCAGTTCTTC.

V is TRBV6-1 and J is TRBJ1-5, with no clear D. Germline V gives CDR1 MNHNS, CDR2 SASEGT. The V gene lost 6 bases and the J gene lost 6 bases, with 18 bases spanning the gap. The CDR3 totals 15 residues. CDR3 in amino acids: CASRSEDGVRQPQHF. The CDR3 DNA is TGTGCCAGCAGATCCGAGGACGGGGTACGTCAGCCCCAGCATTTT.

The chain combines TRBV7-9 with TRBJ2-7; 8 positions match TRBD1. The V gene's germline CDR1 is SEHNR and CDR2 FQNEAQ (reference sequence). Losses at the gene ends were 5 bases for V and 4 bases for J; bases not matched to a gene: 7. This CDR3 region has 14 residues. CDR3 nucleotide sequence: TGTGCCAGCAGCCCCCCCGGGACAGGATACGAGCAGTACTTC. Translated, it gives CASSPPGTGYEQYF.

The J gene is TRBJ2-2, the V gene TRBV11-3; perhaps TRBD2 as D (5 bases). Germline-derived CDR1 and CDR2 are SGHNT and YENEEA. Trimming cost V 6 bases and J 2 bases, with 7 bases left between them. The CDR3 is 13 amino acids. The CDR3 DNA reads as TGTGCCAGCAGGAGGGAAAACACCGGGGAGCTGTTTTTT. It encodes CASRRENTGELFF.

The chain joins TRBV5-4 to TRBJ1-6, with 7 bases matching TRBD1. The V gene's germline CDR1 is SGHNT and CDR2 YYREEE (reference sequence). This CDR3 contains 14 residues. V shed 4 bases, J shed 9 bases, and the junction held 7 bases outside the gene matches. The CDR3 sequence: CASSPRQGGSPLHF. The CDR3 DNA is TGTGCCAGCAGCCCTCGACAGGGTGGTTCACCCCTCCACTTT.

This clone was found once. V usage is TRBV2 and J usage is TRBJ2-2; D is possibly TRBD2 (6 bases). Germline V gene data show CDR1 as SNHLY and CDR2 as FYNNEI. CDR3 length: 14 residues. Trimming removed 6 bases from V and 2 bases from J, with 10 bases in between. Written as DNA, the CDR3 is TGTGCCAGCAGGCCGGGGGATAACACCGGGGAGCTGTTTTTT. Amino acid sequence: CASRPGDNTGELFF. The entire variable domain, with the rest obtained from reference TRBV2 and TRBJ2-2, is as follows: EPEVTQTPSHQVTQMGQEVILRCVPISNHLYFYWYRQILGQKVEFLVSFYNNEISEKSEIFDDQFSVERPDGSNFTLKIRSTKLEDSAMYFCASRPGDNTGELFFGEGSRLTVL.

The genes are TRBV5-1 and TRBJ2-7, with 7 bases aligning to TRBD1. Germline trimming cut 4 bases from V and 5 bases from J; bases unmatched to any gene: 15. This CDR3 has 16 residues. Germline CDR1 is SGHRS and CDR2 is YFSETQ. DNA of the CDR3: TGCGCCAGCAGCAATCGAATCGGCCAACAGGGGCACGAGCAGTACTTC. Its protein is CASSNRIGQQGHEQYF.

The chain couples TRBV2 to TRBJ2-2, with 10 bases that match TRBD2. V lost 9 bases and J lost 9; bases outside the gene matches: 7. The germline V gene has CDR1 SNHLY and CDR2 FYNNEI. There are 13 residues in the CDR3. The CDR3 protein is CARGAGGRRELFF. CDR3 in DNA: TGTGCCAGAGGAGCGGGGGGGCGGAGGGAGCTGTTTTTT.

The rearrangement joins TRBV15 to TRBJ2-3; D ambiguous. Germline CDR1 reads LNHNV; CDR2 reads YYDKDF (reference sequence). The CDR3 totals 11 residues. The V gene lost 3 bases and the J gene lost 6 bases, with 4 bases spanning the gap. The CDR3 DNA follows: TGTGCCACCAGCAGCATGGATACGCAGTATTTT. Protein sequence: CATSSMDTQYF.

The chain uses TRBV4-1 and TRBJ2-7; TRBD1 is a possible D gene (7 bases). CDR1 and CDR2 (germline): MGHRA, YSYEKL. CDR3 size: 16 residues. The germline V and J ends were trimmed by 3 bases and 0 bases, with 15 bases remaining between them. CDR3 bases: TGCGCCAGCAGCCATGTCGACAGGGAGGACTCCTACGAGCAGTACTTC. Its translation: CASSHVDREDSYEQYF.

The rearrangement joins TRBV6-5 to TRBJ1-5; D possibly corresponds to TRBD1 (5 bases). CDR1 MNHEY and CDR2 SVGAGI come from the germline V gene. Trimming removed 2 bases from V and 5 bases from J, with 13 bases in between. The CDR3 sequence is 15 residues long. The CDR3, as DNA: TGTGCCAGCAGTTACGGTGCAGGGCATGATCAGCCCCAGCATTTT. This sequence encodes CASSYGAGHDQPQHF.

The genes are TRBV29-1 and TRBJ2-4; 9 bases line up with TRBD1. Germline trimming cut 8 bases from V and 9 bases from J; bases unmatched to any gene: 8. Germline V lookup: CDR1 SQVTM, CDR2 ANQGSEA. CDR3 length: 12 amino acids. The CDR3 DNA reads TGCAGCTGTGGGTTGGACAGGGGCATTCAGTACTTC. Amino acid sequence: CSCGLDRGIQYF.

The CDR3 region is CSVAGMDSKETQYF. The CDR3 nucleotides read TGCAGCGTTGCCGGCATGGACAGCAAAGAGACCCAGTACTTC. The chain is built from TRBV29-1 and TRBJ2-5, with a tentative D call TRBD1 (6 bases). The CDR3 covers 14 residues. Trimming removed 4 bases at V and 3 bases at J, with 15 bases between. Germline V CDR1 and CDR2: SQVTM, ANQGSEA.

This clone was observed a handful of times. This sequence joins TRBV2 and TRBJ1-2; 9 nucleotides line up with TRBD1. Germline V gene sequence: CDR1 SNHLY, CDR2 FYNNEI. Trimming cost V 3 bases and J 4 bases; bases outside gene matches: 0. This CDR3 contains 13 residues. The CDR3 region is CASSEGQGYGYTF. CDR3 sequence (DNA): TGTGCCAGCAGTGAGGGACAGGGCTATGGCTACACCTTC.

The chain couples TRBV5-1 to TRBJ2-3, with 8 bases lining up with TRBD1. J gave up 3 bases and V 0 bases, and 3 bases lay outside the gene matches. This CDR3 contains 15 residues. CDR1 is SGHRS and CDR2 is YFSETQ in the germline V gene. CDR3 coding DNA: TGCGCCAGCAGCTTGGACAGGGGGAGGACAGATACGCAGTATTTT. Protein sequence: CASSLDRGRTDTQYF.

The chain combines TRBV10-3 with TRBJ2-7, with TRBD1 matching over 11 bases. From germline, CDR1 is ENHRY and CDR2 SYGVKD. The CDR3 contains 14 residues. Trimming cost V 11 bases and J 1 base; bases outside gene matches: 7. The chain's CDR3 is CAAKGTGGSYEQYF. The CDR3 nucleotides are TGTGCCGCGAAGGGGACAGGGGGGTCCTACGAGCAGTACTTC.

The chain employs TRBV25-1 and TRBJ2-7, with 8 bases identical to TRBD2. With 6 bases clipped from V and 0 bases from J, the junction kept 13 bases outside the gene matches. CDR1 MGHDK and CDR2 SYGVNS come from the germline V gene. CDR3 length: 17 residues. CDR3: CASRPADGAGGSYEQYF. The DNA of the CDR3 is TGTGCCAGCAGACCCGCCGACGGGGCGGGGGGCTCCTACGAGCAGTACTTC.

The gene calls are TRBV5-6 and TRBJ2-5; TRBD2 matches 12 bases. CDR3 length: 13 residues. Germline CDR1 is SGHDT and CDR2 is YYEEEE. V trimming: 4 bases; J trimming: 7 bases; junction bases outside the gene matches: 2. CDR3 residues: CASSLGLAGTQYF. For the CDR3, the DNA is TGTGCCAGCAGCCTGGGACTAGCGGGGACCCAGTACTTC.

The chain joins TRBV7-9 to TRBJ1-1; 8 nucleotides match TRBD1. V shed 3 bases and J 3 bases; nucleotides not matched to a gene: 6. Per germline, CDR1 SEHNR and CDR2 FQNEAQ (reference sequence). This CDR3 comprises 15 residues. In DNA, the CDR3 is TGTGCCAGCAGCTTCCAGACAGGGGTCGACACTGAAGCTTTCTTT. It yields the protein CASSFQTGVDTEAFF.